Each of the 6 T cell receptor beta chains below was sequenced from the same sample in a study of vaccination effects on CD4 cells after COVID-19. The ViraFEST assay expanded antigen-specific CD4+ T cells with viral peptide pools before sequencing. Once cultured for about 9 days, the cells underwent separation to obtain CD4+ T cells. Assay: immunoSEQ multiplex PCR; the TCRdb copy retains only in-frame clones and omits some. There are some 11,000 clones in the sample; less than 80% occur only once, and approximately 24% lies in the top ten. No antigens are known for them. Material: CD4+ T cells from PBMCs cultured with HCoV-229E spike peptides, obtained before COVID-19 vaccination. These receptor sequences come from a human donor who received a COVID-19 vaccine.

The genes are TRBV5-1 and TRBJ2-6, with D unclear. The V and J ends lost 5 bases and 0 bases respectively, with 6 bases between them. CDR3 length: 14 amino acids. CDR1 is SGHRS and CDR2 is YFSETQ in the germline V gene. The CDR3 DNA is TGCGCCAGCAGTACCTCCTCTGGGGCCAACGTCCTGACTTTC. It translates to CASSTSSGANVLTF.

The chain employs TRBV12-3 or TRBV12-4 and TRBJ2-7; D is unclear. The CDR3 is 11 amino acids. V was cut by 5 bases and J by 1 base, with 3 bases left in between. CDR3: CASSQSYEQYF. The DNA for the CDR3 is TGTGCCAGCAGTCAGTCCTACGAGCAGTACTTC.

The CDR3 nucleotides read TGTGCCAGCAGTCGCGAAAGGAACACCGGGGAGCTGTTTTTT. Protein sequence: CASSRERNTGELFF. The chain is built from TRBV6-4 and TRBJ2-2; no definite D call. Germline assignment: CDR1 MRHNA and CDR2 SNTAGT. CDR3 length: 14 residues. The ends were cut back, 5 bases at V and 1 base at J, with 8 bases in the middle.

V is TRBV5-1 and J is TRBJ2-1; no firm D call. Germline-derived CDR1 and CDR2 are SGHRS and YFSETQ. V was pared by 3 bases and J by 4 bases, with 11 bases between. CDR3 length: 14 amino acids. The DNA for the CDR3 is TGCGCCAGCAGCTCCCCTAGTATGTACAATGAGCAGTTCTTC. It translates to CASSSPSMYNEQFF.

In DNA, the CDR3 is TGTGCCAGCAGTGAAGATCCCAGACTCAACTATGGCTACACCTTC. Protein: CASSEDPRLNYGYTF. The rearrangement uses TRBV2 and TRBJ1-2; no clear D gene. V dropped 1 base and J dropped 2 bases, with 11 bases sitting between them. CDR1 is SNHLY and CDR2 is FYNNEI in the germline V gene. The CDR3 sequence is 15 residues long.

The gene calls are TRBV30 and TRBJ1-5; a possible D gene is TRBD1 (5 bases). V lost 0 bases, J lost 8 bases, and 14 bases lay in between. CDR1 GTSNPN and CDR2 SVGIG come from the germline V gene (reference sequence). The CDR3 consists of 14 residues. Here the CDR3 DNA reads TGTGCCTGGAGTGTATCAGGGCCCCAGGAGCCCCAGCATTTT. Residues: CAWSVSGPQEPQHF.